This T cell receptor beta chain was retrieved from a study of blood T cell repertoires in COVID-19. The CDR3 covers 16 residues. Germline V CDR1 and CDR2: MDHEN, SYDVKM. The ends were cut back, 3 bases at V and 3 bases at J, with 17 bases in the middle. Repertoires were generated with immunoSEQ multiplex PCR, while TCRdb's copy carries only in-frame clones and drops some. The table shows 52,000 or so clones, with roughly nine tenths occurring only once. This receptor was taken from a woman between 70 and 85 years old with active COVID-19. The sequenced sample consisted of peripheral blood. This chain links TRBV28 with TRBJ2-5; D possibly corresponds to TRBD2 (6 bases). The CDR3 loop reads CASSFIPPGGKETQYF. The CDR3 DNA reads TGTGCCAGCAGTTTCATCCCCCCCGGAGGGAAAGAGACCCAGTACTTC.